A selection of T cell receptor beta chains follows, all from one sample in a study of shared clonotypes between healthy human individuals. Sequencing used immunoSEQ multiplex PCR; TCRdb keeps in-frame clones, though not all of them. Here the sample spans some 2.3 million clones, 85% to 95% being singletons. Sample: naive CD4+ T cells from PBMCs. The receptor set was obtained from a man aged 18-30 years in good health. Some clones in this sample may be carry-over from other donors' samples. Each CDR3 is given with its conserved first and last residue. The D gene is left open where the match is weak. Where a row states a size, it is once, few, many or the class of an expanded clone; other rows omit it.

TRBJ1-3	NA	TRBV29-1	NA	CSVLTGSSGNTIYF	TGCAGCGTGCTTACAGGGTCCTCTGGAAACACCATATATTTT
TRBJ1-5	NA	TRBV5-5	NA	CASSLEGTHNQPQHF	TGTGCCAGCAGCTTGGAAGGGACCCACAATCAGCCCCAGCATTTT
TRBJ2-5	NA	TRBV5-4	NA	CASSLSIGKEETQYF	TGTGCCAGCAGCTTGTCTATAGGGAAGGAAGAGACCCAGTACTTC
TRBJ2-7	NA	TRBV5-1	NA	CASSLGLPLYEQYF	TGCGCCAGCAGCTTGGGACTACCTCTCTACGAGCAGTACTTC
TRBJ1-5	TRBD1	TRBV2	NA	CASSDTGGSQPQHF	TGTGCCAGCAGTGATACAGGGGGCAGTCAGCCCCAGCATTTT
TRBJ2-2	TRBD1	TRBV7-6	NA	CASSQGTGVTGELFF	TGTGCCAGCAGCCAAGGGACAGGGGTCACCGGGGAGCTGTTTTTT
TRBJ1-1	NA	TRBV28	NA	CASSYENRATEAFF	TGTGCCAGCAGTTATGAGAACAGGGCGACTGAAGCTTTCTTT
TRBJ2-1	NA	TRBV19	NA	CASRVDGTRRNEQFF	TGTGCCAGTAGGGTCGACGGGACACGGAGGAATGAGCAGTTCTTC
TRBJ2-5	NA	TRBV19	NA	CASSKAGGLETQYF	TGTGCCAGTAGTAAGGCAGGGGGACTAGAGACCCAGTACTTC
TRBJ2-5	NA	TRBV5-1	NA	CASSGGTPEETQYF	TGCGCCAGCAGCGGGGGGACACCCGAAGAGACCCAGTACTTC
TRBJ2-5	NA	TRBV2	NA	CASKDSAPQETQYF	TGTGCCAGCAAGGACAGCGCTCCTCAAGAGACCCAGTACTTC
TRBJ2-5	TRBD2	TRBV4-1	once	CASSRYSRLAGEQETQYF	TGCGCCAGCAGCCGCTACTCGAGGCTAGCGGGAGAACAAGAGACCCAGTACTTC
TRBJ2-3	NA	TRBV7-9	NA	CASSLLSDTDTQYF	TGTGCCAGCAGCTTATTGTCAGACACAGATACGCAGTATTTT
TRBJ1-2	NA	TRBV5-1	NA	CASSFNRDTSQYGYTF	TGCGCCAGCAGCTTCAACCGGGACACCTCTCAATATGGCTACACCTTC
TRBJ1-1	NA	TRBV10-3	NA	CAISEINIRNTEAFF	TGTGCCATCAGTGAAATAAACATCCGGAACACTGAAGCTTTCTTT
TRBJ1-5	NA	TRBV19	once	CASSMGGAFNQPQHF	TGTGCCAGTAGTATGGGTGGGGCATTCAATCAGCCCCAGCATTTT
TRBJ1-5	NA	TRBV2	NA	CASIREVGNQPQHF	TGTGCCAGCATAAGAGAGGTGGGCAATCAGCCCCAGCATTTT
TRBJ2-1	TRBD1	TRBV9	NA	CASSPGPGGASYNEQFF	TGTGCCAGCAGCCCTGGGCCAGGGGGCGCGTCCTACAATGAGCAGTTCTTC
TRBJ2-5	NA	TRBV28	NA	CASSLSRQFQYF	TGTGCCAGCAGTTTGTCTCGACAGTTCCAGTACTTC
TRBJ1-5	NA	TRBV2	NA	CASSEALGVANQPQHF	TGTGCCAGCAGTGAAGCGCTTGGGGTGGCCAATCAGCCCCAGCATTTT
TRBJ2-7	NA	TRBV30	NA	CAWSTEGIRPPYEQYF	TGTGCCTGGAGTACCGAAGGAATTCGGCCCCCCTACGAGCAGTACTTC
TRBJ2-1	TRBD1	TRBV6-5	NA	CASSRTGGSEPAQFF	TGTGCCAGCAGTCGGACAGGGGGATCGGAACCAGCGCAGTTCTTC
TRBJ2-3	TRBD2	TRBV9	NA	CASWGGLSTDTQYF	TGTGCCAGTTGGGGGGGATTGAGCACAGATACGCAGTATTTT
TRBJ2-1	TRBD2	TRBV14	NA	CASSLRLAANEQFF	TGTGCCAGCAGCCTGAGACTAGCGGCCAATGAGCAGTTCTTC
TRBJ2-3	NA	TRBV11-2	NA	CASSYARQTSTDTQYF	TGTGCCAGCAGCTACGCCCGACAGACTAGCACAGATACGCAGTATTTT
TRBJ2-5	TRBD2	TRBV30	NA	CAWSVGTTSRTQYF	TGTGCCTGGAGTGTTGGGACTACCAGTCGGACCCAGTACTTC
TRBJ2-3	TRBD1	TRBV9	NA	CASSADRGPTDTQYF	TGTGCCAGCAGCGCGGACAGGGGGCCCACAGATACGCAGTATTTT
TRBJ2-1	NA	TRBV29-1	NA	CSVVVGYNEQFF	TGCAGCGTTGTCGTAGGATACAATGAGCAGTTCTTC
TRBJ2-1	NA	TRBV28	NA	CASIISGTYYNEQFF	TGTGCCAGCATCATTTCCGGGACTTATTACAATGAGCAGTTCTTC
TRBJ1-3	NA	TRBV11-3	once	CASSLGTLVSSGNTIYF	TGTGCCAGCAGCTTAGGGACCCTTGTGAGCTCTGGAAACACCATATATTTT
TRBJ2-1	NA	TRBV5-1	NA	CASSLLVEGGLGEQFF	TGCGCCAGCAGTCTCCTCGTGGAGGGGGGACTTGGGGAGCAGTTCTTC
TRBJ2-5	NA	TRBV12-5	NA	CASGLVLDRLGTGTQETQYF	TGTGCTAGTGGTTTGGTACTTGACCGGCTCGGGACTGGGACCCAAGAGACCCAGTACTTC
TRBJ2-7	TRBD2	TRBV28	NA	CASSSPPTSGFDEQYF	TGTGCCAGCAGTTCCCCCCCGACTAGCGGGTTCGACGAGCAGTACTTC
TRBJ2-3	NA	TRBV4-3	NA	CASSQDGRDADTQYF	TGCGCCAGCAGCCAAGACGGTCGAGATGCAGATACGCAGTATTTT
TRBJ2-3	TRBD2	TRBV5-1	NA	CASSPGGFTDTQYF	TGCGCCAGCAGCCCCGGGGGGTTCACAGATACGCAGTATTTT
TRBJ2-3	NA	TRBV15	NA	CATSRDTVATDTQYF	TGTGCCACCAGCAGAGATACGGTCGCCACAGATACGCAGTATTTT
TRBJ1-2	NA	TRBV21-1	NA	CASSKGLGGRIYGYTF	TGTGCCAGCAGCAAGGGTCTCGGGGGCCGGATCTATGGCTACACCTTC
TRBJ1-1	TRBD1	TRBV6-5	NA	CASSYSRTGDPKAFF	TGTGCCAGCAGTTACTCGCGGACAGGGGACCCAAAAGCTTTCTTT
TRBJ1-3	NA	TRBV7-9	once	CASSPLSGNTIYF	TGTGCCAGCAGCCCCCTCTCTGGAAACACCATATATTTT
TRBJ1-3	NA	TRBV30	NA	CAWTLLGGNTIYF	TGTGCCTGGACTCTGTTAGGAGGAAATACCATATATTTT
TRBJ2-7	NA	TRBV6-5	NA	CASSREGYEQYF	TGTGCCAGCAGCAGGGAAGGTTACGAGCAGTACTTC
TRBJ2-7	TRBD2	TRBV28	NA	CASSSPLGGSSYEQYF	TGTGCCAGCAGTTCCCCCTTAGGCGGGAGCTCCTACGAGCAGTACTTC
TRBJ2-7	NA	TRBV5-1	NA	CASSLGQPQGEQYF	TGCGCCAGCAGCTTGGGCCAACCCCAGGGCGAGCAGTACTTC
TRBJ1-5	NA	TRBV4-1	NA	CASSQDGSPAPYSNQPQHF	TGCGCCAGCAGCCAGGACGGATCCCCTGCTCCATATAGCAATCAGCCCCAGCATTTT
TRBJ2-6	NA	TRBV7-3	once	CASSRYRDPGANVLTF	TGTGCCAGCAGCAGATACAGGGACCCTGGGGCCAACGTCCTGACTTTC
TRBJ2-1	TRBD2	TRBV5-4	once	CASSPGLAYNEQFF	TGTGCCAGCAGCCCGGGACTAGCGTACAATGAGCAGTTCTTC
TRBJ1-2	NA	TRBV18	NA	CASSLRLKDGYTF	TGTGCCAGCTCATTACGGCTGAAGGATGGCTACACCTTC